This T cell receptor (beta chain) emerged from a study of neurological immune-mediated disorders (dated by TCRdb to between 2017 and 2020). Regarding the study in general: Among the approximately 35 multiple sclerosis patients, relapsing-remitting MS accounted for about 31 and secondary progressive MS accounted for 3. The cohort included some 68 subjects: approximately 14 with HAM/TSP, some 34 with multiple sclerosis, and around 20 healthy controls. Alongside PBMC samples, the set of 106 TCR-beta libraries contained longitudinal samples, technical triplicates, and paired CD4+ and CD8+ T-cell subsets that had been sorted. Using UMI-based sequencing, the study compared peripheral blood TCR-beta repertoires from patients with HTLV-I-associated myelopathy (HAM/TSP), patients with multiple sclerosis, and healthy controls.

CDR3 length: 14 amino acids, cysteine to phenylalanine. Of the read, only the CDR3 DNA is kept; its 42 bases are in frame from base 1. V sheds 2 bases and J sheds 3 bases, leaving 9 bases between their ends. From a lookup of the germline V gene, CDR1 and CDR2 are SGHTA and FQGNSA. Summary of the overall study and its limitations: TCR clonal expansion was highest in HAM/TSP patients and lowest in MS patients, with MS patients falling below even healthy controls. Across subjects, expanded clones never shared an identical CDR3 amino acid sequence, which suggests that the TCR-beta repertoires in every group were private. The MS cluster showed no association with clinical or MRI features, and the authors stated that larger cohorts are needed. In phylogenetic analysis, the repertoires of 18 of 34 MS patients grouped into a cluster of related CDR3 sequences, which suggests a possible signature at the repertoire level.

This clonotype occurred many times. No cognate antigen has been identified for it. Per-base qualities were not stored, and no clone one base away is much larger. To synthesize cDNA, template-switch 5'RACE was performed with a primer carrying a 10-nucleotide random unique molecular identifier so that each TCR transcript was tagged. Each sequencing run produced over 180 million TCR-beta sequences covering 15-18 subjects. Total RNA was extracted with the RNeasy kit. TCR-beta VDJ regions were amplified with primers for the TCR constant region and the 5'RACE anchor, using the KAPA Real-time Library Amplification kit. A first PCR added sample indexes and Illumina adaptors, and a second PCR then raised library yield. The roughly 650 bp TCR product was size-selected on a 2% E-gel SizeSelection system after Ampure bead purification. Before pooling, libraries had their quality checked on a Bioanalyzer, their concentration measured with Qubit, and their quantity determined with the Kapa Library Quantification kit. An Illumina HiSeq 2500 was used to sequence the libraries paired-end at 2 x 150 bp. To increase sequence diversity, about 25-31% phiX was spiked into each library pool. Per the authors' processing: Quality-filtered reads were processed with the UMI-based MiGEC pipeline, and over 90% of raw TCR sequences were removed by the MiGEC pipeline during error correction. IMGT germline references were used for aligning VDJ genes, and each clonotype was defined as a unique CDR3 amino acid sequence together with its V-J genes. VDJtools evaluated clonal expansion, Shannon diversity and CDR3 relatedness (CalcPairwiseDistances, ClusterSamples); CLCbio workbench built phylogenetic trees. A clone was classed as expanded if it had 8 or more unique UMIs, a cutoff based on coefficient-of-variation modelling across technical triplicates. The raw public data were reprocessed by TCRdb itself: fastp quality trimming at Q25, MiXCR clonotype calling, in-frame beta chains only. Rows are combined by CDR3 protein, so each entry shows the most common genes and DNA. Here the V and J calls rest on TCRdb's processing, not on the authors' analysis. This sample has 50,000 to 60,000 distinct CDR3 sequences in its table, and 4% of those were observed once. The top ten clonotypes cover 1.9% of the sample.

For sorted-subset TCR libraries, some 970,000 sorted CD4+ or CD8+ T cells were used. Multiple sclerosis patients were enrolled in a US clinical protocol under which disease progression was evaluated by magnetic resonance imaging. Peripheral blood underwent Ficoll-Hypaque density gradient centrifugation to isolate PBMCs, which were then cryopreserved in liquid nitrogen. The study also sequenced paired sorted CD4+ and CD8+ subsets from healthy controls, HAM/TSP patients and MS patients. This TCR came from a middle-aged woman with multiple sclerosis. Specimen: CD4+ T cells from blood. Rearrangement joined TRBV7-2 to TRBJ2-3; TRBD1 could be the D gene, as 6 bases match. CDR3 protein: CASSLQGITDTQYF. Here is the DNA: TGTGCCAGCAGCTTACAGGGGATTACAGATACGCAGTATTTT.